One and the same sample provided the 24 T cell receptor beta chains below, sequenced in a study of T cells after yellow fever vaccination (dated by TCRdb to the late 2010s). The sample's treatment or condition label, in plain terms: live attenuated yellow fever vaccine strain. Library prep was done by 5' RACE. The sequencing machine was an Illumina HiSeq 2500. The raw public reads went through TCRdb reprocessing: fastp at Q25, MiXCR clone calling, in-frame beta chains kept. Duplicate CDR3 protein sequences are folded into a single record with the most common DNA and genes. For this sample there are about 630,000 distinct CDR3 sequences; 9% to 15% appear just once. The ten largest clones take up 15% of the sample. Specimen: PBMCs, collected on the day of the yellow fever booster vaccination. These receptors were taken from a man aged 25-45 years who received the YFV17D yellow fever vaccine.

The V call is TRBV27, the J call TRBJ2-7, with D unresolved. Per the germline V gene, CDR1 is MNHEY and CDR2 is SMNVEV (reference sequence). The V gene lost 2 bases and the J gene lost 6 bases, with 8 bases spanning the gap. The CDR3 runs 12 residues. CDR3 nucleotides: TGTGCCAGCAGTTTACCTTCCGCCGAGCAGTACTTC. Amino acids: CASSLPSAEQYF.

The sample holds a few counts of this clonotype. The CDR3, as DNA: TGTGCCAGCAGCCCCGGGATCTCACAAGAGACCCAGTACTTC. Translated, it gives CASSPGISQETQYF. This chain uses TRBV11-2 with TRBJ2-5; tentatively, D is TRBD2 (5 bases). The CDR3 contains 14 residues. CDR1 and CDR2 (germline): SGHAT, FQNNGV. V dropped 5 bases and J dropped 2 bases, with 12 bases sitting between them.

Here the CDR3 DNA reads TGCAGTGCTGACAGTCTGGGGGGAGGGCCCCAGACCCAGTACTTC. This encodes CSADSLGGGPQTQYF. This chain uses TRBV20-1 with TRBJ2-5, with 7 bases matching TRBD2. This CDR3 is 15 amino acids long. Germline V CDR1 and CDR2: DFQATT, SNEGSKA (reference sequence). Trimming at V came to 5 bases and at J to 6 bases, leaving 15 bases not matched to a gene.

V and J are TRBV4-2 and TRBJ2-4; D uncertain. V lost 4 bases, J lost 6 bases, and 10 bases lay in between. The CDR3 contains 13 residues. Germline V gene data show CDR1 as LGHNA and CDR2 as YNFKEQ. The CDR3 DNA sequence: TGTGCCAGCAGCCCTGGGCGGCGAAACATTCAGTACTTC. Translating gives CASSPGRRNIQYF.

The J gene is TRBJ2-4, the V gene TRBV5-6; 10 positions match TRBD2. The CDR3 is 19 amino acids. Germline lookup yields CDR1 SGHDT and CDR2 YYEEEE. The trim removed 3 bases at V and 2 bases at J, leaving 14 bases unmatched. The CDR3 DNA is TGTGCCAGCAGCTGGGGTGGGCTAGCGGGAGATGGTACCAAAAACATTCAGTACTTC. It yields the protein CASSWGGLAGDGTKNIQYF.

This clonotype was observed a handful of times. A read error may explain this, as a much larger clone is one base away. V and J are TRBV5-4 and TRBJ2-3, with 10 bases aligning to TRBD2. Germline-derived CDR1 and CDR2 are SGHNT and YYREEE (reference sequence). With V trimmed by 6 bases and J by 0 bases, 4 bases remained unmatched. The CDR3 is 15 residues long. The CDR3 DNA reads as TGTGCCAGCACCCGGACTAGCGGTAGCACAGATACGCAGTATTTT. This translates into CASTRTSGSTDTQYF.

This clonotype was observed a few times. The chain carries TRBV27 and TRBJ2-1; D is unresolved. The CDR3 spans 12 residues. Trimming removed 10 bases at V and 0 bases at J, with 7 bases between. Germline CDR1 reads MNHEY; CDR2 reads SMNVEV (reference sequence). CDR3 in DNA: TGTGCCATAAGGAGCTCCTACAATGAGCAGTTCTTC. Translation: CAIRSSYNEQFF.

J is TRBJ2-3 and V is TRBV7-2, with TRBD2 matching 12 bases. This CDR3 comprises 15 residues. J lost 5 bases, V lost 3 bases, and 3 bases had no gene match. Per the germline V gene, CDR1 is SGHTA and CDR2 is FQGNSA. In DNA, the CDR3 is TGTGCCAGCAGCTTCGGACTAGCGGGGAGAGATACGCAGTATTTT. This gives the protein CASSFGLAGRDTQYF.

V is TRBV11-2 and J is TRBJ2-1, with D unclear. Trimming shortened V by 0 bases and J by 0 bases, and 18 bases separated the two germline ends. Germline V gives CDR1 SGHAT, CDR2 FQNNGV. The CDR3 sequence is 19 residues long. CDR3 sequence: CASSLDARLGGSSYNEQFF. The CDR3 bases are TGTGCCAGCAGCTTAGATGCTAGGCTCGGCGGTAGCTCCTACAATGAGCAGTTCTTC.

Only a few counts were recorded for this clonotype. This chain connects TRBV4-2 to TRBJ2-5, with 9 bases matching TRBD2. The germline V gene encodes CDR1 LGHNA and CDR2 YNFKEQ. The CDR3 spans 14 residues. The junction had 6 bases not matched to a gene; V was cut back by 1 base and J by 9 bases. This CDR3 reads CASSQGASGTSQYF. The CDR3 DNA reads as TGTGCCAGCAGCCAAGGCGCTAGCGGGACATCCCAGTACTTC.

The chain carries TRBV20-1 and TRBJ2-1, with 14 bases matching TRBD2. The V and J ends lost 5 bases and 0 bases, in that order; junction bases with no gene match: 0. Germline assignment: CDR1 DFQATT and CDR2 SNEGSKA (reference sequence). This CDR3 spans 15 amino acids. The DNA of the CDR3 is TGCAGTGCTGGGACTAGCGGGAGCTCCTACAATGAGCAGTTCTTC. This codes for CSAGTSGSSYNEQFF.

CDR3 residues: CASGRIRGIYEQYF. The CDR3 DNA follows: TGTGCTAGTGGTCGCATACGAGGGATCTACGAGCAGTACTTC. The V gene is TRBV12-5, the J gene TRBJ2-7; weak D call: TRBD2 (5 bases). V dropped 5 bases and J dropped 3 bases, with 14 bases sitting between them. The CDR3 runs 14 residues. Germline values: CDR1 LGHNT, CDR2 FRNRAP.

This clonotype has more than one count but fewer than ten. The rearrangement uses TRBV5-6 and TRBJ1-6; D uncertain. Germline loops: CDR1 SGHDT, CDR2 YYEEEE. This CDR3 has 15 residues. V was trimmed by 2 bases and J by 8 bases, leaving 14 bases between them. This chain's CDR3 is CASSFRRDLDSPLHF. DNA of the CDR3: TGTGCCAGCAGCTTCCGGAGAGACCTGGATTCACCCCTCCACTTT.

This clonotype appeared a few times. The chain employs TRBV6-6 and TRBJ2-1, with D unresolved. Trimming took 2 bases from V and 2 from J, leaving 4 bases between them. Germline CDR1 MNHNY, CDR2 SVGAGI (reference sequence). The CDR3 extends over 13 amino acids. CDR3 amino acids: CASSYLPYNEQFF. CDR3 nucleotide sequence: TGTGCCAGCAGTTACCTCCCCTACAATGAGCAGTTCTTC.

The genes are TRBV18 and TRBJ1-2, with D hard to call. The CDR3 loop spans 14 amino acids. CDR1 is KGHSH, CDR2 LQKENI, per germline. Trimming cost V 3 bases and J 0 bases, with 8 bases left between them. This CDR3 reads CASSPGIANYGYTF. The CDR3 coding sequence is TGTGCCAGCTCACCCGGTATAGCTAACTATGGCTACACCTTC.

This clonotype was seen at least ten times. The chain joins TRBV20-1 to TRBJ2-2; D uncertain. Per germline, CDR1 DFQATT and CDR2 SNEGSKA (reference sequence). The CDR3 consists of 13 residues. The V end was cut by 6 bases, the J end by 3 bases, with 11 bases between. For the CDR3, the DNA is TGCAGTGCCCCGGACGGGTACACCGGGGAGCTGTTTTTT. This encodes CSAPDGYTGELFF.

This chain joins TRBV6-1 and TRBJ2-7; D may be TRBD2 (6 bases). This CDR3 contains 15 residues. Germline V CDR1 and CDR2: MNHNS, SASEGT. V was trimmed by 6 bases and J by 5 bases, leaving 20 bases between them. The CDR3 reads CASSHLWTGGNEQYF. The CDR3 DNA follows: TGTGCCAGCAGCCACCTTTGGACCGGGGGAAACGAGCAGTACTTC.

The table lists this clonotype with a few counts. The chain combines TRBV7-2 with TRBJ2-7, with D possibly matching TRBD1 (5 bases). The CDR3 length is 15 residues. Trimming stripped 5 bases from V and 0 bases from J, with 14 bases between. CDR1 is SGHTA and CDR2 is FQGNSA in the germline V gene. CDR3 sequence reads: CASSPQGVSSYEQYF. CDR3 DNA sequence: TGTGCCAGCAGCCCCCAAGGGGTTAGCTCCTACGAGCAGTACTTC.

The chain uses TRBV14 and TRBJ1-4; the D gene is possibly TRBD1 (5 bases). Germline V gives CDR1 SGHDN, CDR2 FVKESK. This CDR3 spans 16 amino acids. V was cut by 0 bases and J by 3 bases, with 11 bases left in between. The CDR3 bases are TGTGCCAGCAGCCAAGATGTAGGGGCGCCTAATGAAAAACTGTTTTTT. Amino acid sequence: CASSQDVGAPNEKLFF.

This clonotype was detected a few times. The V and J genes are TRBV7-2 and TRBJ2-2, with TRBD2 matching over 7 bases. Germline loops: CDR1 SGHTA, CDR2 FQGNSA. The CDR3 contains 15 residues. After removal of 7 bases from V and 1 base from J, the junction contained 6 bases not matched to a gene. In DNA form, the CDR3 reads TGTGCCAGCACCACCTTAGCGGGGAACACCGGGGAGCTGTTTTTT. Translated: CASTTLAGNTGELFF.

The gene calls are TRBV19 and TRBJ1-5, with TRBD1 matching 9 bases. CDR3 length equals 15 residues. CDR1 and CDR2 from the germline V gene are LNHDA and SQIVND (reference sequence). The V gene end was trimmed by 4 bases and the J gene end by 4 bases; junction bases not matched to a gene: 5. CDR3 in DNA: TGTGCCAGTAGTACAACAGGGGGCACGAATCAGCCCCAGCATTTT. Encoded protein: CASSTTGGTNQPQHF.

The V gene is TRBV5-6, the J gene TRBJ2-4, with D unclear. Looked up from germline, CDR1 is SGHDT and CDR2 is YYEEEE. Trimming cost V 4 bases and J 0 bases, with 17 bases left between them. CDR3 length: 17 amino acids. The CDR3 here is CASSLGRSLLAKNIQYF. DNA of the CDR3: TGTGCCAGCAGCCTCGGGCGGTCCCTCCTAGCCAAAAACATTCAGTACTTC.

The J gene is TRBJ2-3, the V gene TRBV4-3, with D possibly being TRBD1 (7 bases). The germline V gene encodes CDR1 LGHNA and CDR2 YSLEER. Trimming cost V 0 bases and J 1 base, with 14 bases left between them. There are 17 residues in the CDR3. This CDR3 reads CASSQEEGAGGTDTQYF. CDR3 bases: TGCGCCAGCAGCCAAGAGGAGGGGGCCGGCGGCACAGATACGCAGTATTTT.

This clonotype was counted a few times. The J gene is TRBJ2-5, the V gene TRBV6-5; 8 nucleotides align to TRBD1. Unmatched junction bases numbered 4, after V lost 0 bases and J lost 4 bases. The CDR3 covers 15 residues. Germline CDR1 is MNHEY and CDR2 is SVGAGI. The CDR3 region is CASSYSDRARETQYF. The CDR3 DNA sequence: TGTGCCAGCAGTTACTCGGACAGGGCTCGAGAGACCCAGTACTTC.